The 22 T cell receptor beta chains below all came from one sample that was sequenced in a study of blood T cells in healthy people across ages. Primers used in a second PCR of roughly 7 to 11 cycles were a sample-barcoded 5' primer and a J-beta primer mix. TCRdb processed the 5' RACE reads anew with MiXCR; each CDR3 protein has one entry. The table lists approximately 1,700,000 distinct CDR3 sequences, more than 35% of them singletons, with 23% in the top ten. Sample: blood. These TCRs come from a human donor in good health.

The chain recombines TRBV15 with TRBJ2-4; D gene ambiguous. The germline V and J ends were trimmed by 4 bases and 7 bases, with 11 bases remaining between them. The CDR3 extends over 13 amino acids. Per the germline V gene, CDR1 is LNHNV and CDR2 is YYDKDF (reference sequence). This CDR3 is CATSTMTPNIQYF. CDR3 DNA sequence: TGTGCCACCAGCACCATGACACCGAACATTCAGTACTTC. Looking up the rest from reference TRBV15 and TRBJ2-4 gives the full variable domain: DAMVIQNPRYQVTQFGKPVTLSCSQTLNHNVMYWYQQKSSQAPKLLFHYYDKDFNNEADTPDNFQSRRPNTSFCFLDIRSPGLGDTAMYLCATSTMTPNIQYFGAGTRLSVL.

The chain combines TRBV29-1 with TRBJ2-1; D is undetermined. V lost 1 base to trimming and J lost 2 bases, with 9 bases between them. CDR1 and CDR2 from the germline V gene are SQVTM and ANQGSEA. The CDR3 sequence is 14 residues long. CDR3 sequence: CSVEGLETYNEQFF. The CDR3 nucleotides are TGCAGCGTTGAAGGACTGGAGACCTACAATGAGCAGTTCTTC.

With regard to this clonotype: This CDR3 is missing its conserved last phenylalanine or tryptophan, likely due to a read error. The V and J genes are TRBV4-3 and TRBJ2-4, with TRBD2 identical over 7 bases. This CDR3 is built from 15 residues. V lost 0 bases to trimming and J lost 13 bases; unmatched junction nucleotides: 12. The germline V gene has CDR1 LGHNA and CDR2 YSLEER. CDR3 protein: CASSQDWGREGEQYI. The CDR3 DNA is TGCGCCAGCAGCCAAGATTGGGGCAGGGAGGGTGAGCAGTACATC.

The chain uses TRBV6-2 or TRBV6-3 and TRBJ2-3; tentatively, D is TRBD2 (5 bases). The CDR3 totals 14 residues. The germline gives CDR1 MNHEY, CDR2 SVGEGT. Trimming took 1 base from V and 2 from J, leaving 7 bases between them. The CDR3 sequence: CASSYWRLTDTQYF. The CDR3 DNA reads TGTGCCAGCAGTTACTGGAGGCTCACAGATACGCAGTATTTT.

The rearrangement links TRBV7-3 to TRBJ2-1, with D possibly being TRBD1 (5 bases). V lost 2 bases to trimming and J lost 4 bases, with 18 bases between them. The CDR3 covers 17 residues. Germline assignment: CDR1 SGHTA and CDR2 FQGTGA. The CDR3 sequence: CASSLLGRRQGYNEQFF. The DNA for the CDR3 is TGTGCCAGCAGCTTATTGGGGCGTCGACAAGGTTACAATGAGCAGTTCTTC.

The chain uses TRBV28 and TRBJ1-1, with a possible D match to TRBD1 (6 bases). V was clipped by 5 bases and J by 6 bases, with 10 bases between them. This CDR3 is 12 amino acids long. Germline-derived CDR1 and CDR2 are MDHEN and SYDVKM. This chain's CDR3 is CASSIQGPEAFF. CDR3 in DNA: TGTGCCAGCAGTATACAGGGACCTGAAGCTTTCTTT.

This clonotype has only a few counts. J is TRBJ2-4 and V is TRBV27; TRBD1 matches at 8 bases. TRBJ2-7 explains the end of the DNA better; the J call may be wrong. CDR1 and CDR2 from the germline V gene are MNHEY and SMNVEV (reference sequence). The CDR3 contains 14 residues. The CDR3 bases are TGTGCCAGCAGTTTACAGGGGGCGTGGGGCGAGCAGTACTTC. Its protein is CASSLQGAWGEQYF.

This clonotype was recorded many times. The chain carries TRBV12-3 or TRBV12-4 and TRBJ2-7; 7 bases fit TRBD1. V was clipped by 6 bases and J by 2 bases; unmatched bases: 7. The CDR3 extends over 14 amino acids. CDR3 sequence (DNA): TGTGCCAGCAGCTTGGGGACAGTGACCTACGAGCAGTACTTC. It specifies CASSLGTVTYEQYF.

The chain is built from TRBV6-2 or TRBV6-3 and TRBJ1-1; D unclear. Germline V gene sequence: CDR1 MNHEY, CDR2 SVGEGT. V was clipped by 8 bases and J by 4 bases, with 17 bases between them. The CDR3 is 14 amino acids. The CDR3 here is CASGPPFLLTEAFF. CDR3 in DNA: TGTGCCAGCGGACCCCCCTTTTTGCTCACTGAAGCTTTCTTT.

The chain has TRBV9 and TRBJ1-1; D gene ambiguous. CDR1 is SGDLS and CDR2 is YYNGEE in the germline V gene. This CDR3 is built from 14 residues. Trimming shortened V by 0 bases and J by 6 bases, and 12 bases separated the two germline ends. The CDR3 DNA follows: TGTGCCAGCAGCGTAGCCCGGGCCGGGGCTGAAGCTTTCTTT. Its protein product is CASSVARAGAEAFF.

This clonotype has more than one count but fewer than ten. The chain employs TRBV15 and TRBJ2-1; 7 nucleotides line up with TRBD1. The CDR3 runs to 13 residues. V shed 6 bases and J 6 bases; nucleotides not matched to a gene: 5. CDR1 LNHNV and CDR2 YYDKDF come from the germline V gene (reference sequence). The CDR3 region is CATRGDSSNEQFF. The CDR3 nucleotides are TGTGCCACCAGGGGGGACAGTTCCAATGAGCAGTTCTTC.

This clonotype came up a few times. V gene TRBV2 combines with J gene TRBJ2-1, with 9 positions matching TRBD1. This CDR3 region has 14 residues. V lost 9 bases, J lost 6 bases, and 9 bases stayed unmatched. The V gene's germline CDR1 is SNHLY and CDR2 FYNNEI. The CDR3: CARERDRVSNEQFF. DNA for the CDR3: TGTGCCAGGGAACGGGACAGGGTCTCCAATGAGCAGTTCTTC.

This clonotype was seen once. The chain employs TRBV7-2 and TRBJ2-7; TRBD1 might be the D (5 bases). CDR1 is SGHTA and CDR2 is FQGNSA in the germline V gene. V lost 1 base and J 0 bases, leaving 10 bases between the germline ends. This CDR3 comprises 15 residues. The chain's CDR3 is CASSLEGIASYEQYF. The CDR3 DNA follows: TGTGCCAGCAGCTTAGAGGGGATAGCCTCCTACGAGCAGTACTTC.

To note about this clonotype: A read error is possible here, since a much larger clone lies one base away. V and J are TRBV7-8 and TRBJ2-3; no definite D call. Germline V gives CDR1 SGHVS, CDR2 FQNEAQ. The CDR3 loop spans 12 amino acids. Trimming stripped 3 bases from V and 4 bases from J, with 5 bases between. Here the CDR3 reads CASSFWADTQYF. In DNA form, the CDR3 reads TGTGCCAGCAGCTTCTGGGCAGATACGCAGTATTTT.

This clonotype has more than one count but fewer than ten. V gene TRBV20-1 combines with J gene TRBJ1-4, with D unclear. CDR1 and CDR2 from the germline V gene are DFQATT and SNEGSKA (reference sequence). The CDR3 runs 12 residues. V dropped 0 bases and J dropped 10 bases, with 9 bases sitting between them. The CDR3 region is CSARETVGKLFF. The CDR3 coding sequence is TGCAGTGCTAGAGAGACGGTCGGAAAACTGTTTTTT.

As concerns this clonotype: At one end, the junction sequence differs from germline, possibly due to a read error. The J gene is TRBJ1-2, the V gene TRBV27; no reliable D call. Germline V gene sequence: CDR1 MNHEY, CDR2 SMNVEV (reference sequence). There are 13 residues in the CDR3. The DNA of the CDR3 is TGTGCGAGCAGGCCAGGACTTTACTATGGCTACACCTTC. Translated, it gives CASRPGLYYGYTF.

Comments on this clonotype: A read error may be the cause here, since a much bigger clone is one base away. The chain links TRBV28 to TRBJ1-2; maybe TRBD1 (6 bases). The V gene lost 6 bases and the J gene lost 2 bases, with 13 bases spanning the gap. This CDR3 spans 14 amino acids. Germline CDR1 and CDR2: MDHEN and SYDVKM. The CDR3 coding sequence is TGTGCCAGCAGGGACAGTCCCTTGAACTATGGCTACACCTTC. Translated: CASRDSPLNYGYTF.

This clonotype has a handful of counts. In DNA, the CDR3 is TGTGCCAGCAGGAAAAGACAGGGTCCGGAGACCCAGTACTTC. As protein: CASRKRQGPETQYF. The genes are TRBV5-5 and TRBJ2-5; 7 nucleotides agree with TRBD1. Germline assignment: CDR1 SGHKS and CDR2 YYEKEE (reference sequence). V shed 5 bases and J 5 bases; nucleotides not matched to a gene: 9. CDR3 length equals 14 residues.

The sample holds a few counts of this clonotype. This chain uses TRBV6-2 or TRBV6-3 with TRBJ2-3, with unresolved D. This CDR3 is built from 12 residues. Deletions cut 5 bases from V and 6 bases from J, with 9 bases between. Germline V gene sequence: CDR1 MNHEY, CDR2 SVGEGT. The CDR3, as DNA: TGTGCCAGCAGTATCCTGTCTGATACGCAGTATTTT. This gives the protein CASSILSDTQYF.

The chain joins TRBV2 to TRBJ2-5; the D gene could be TRBD1 or TRBD2 (5 bases each). This CDR3 contains 12 residues. Trimming removed 8 bases at V and 5 bases at J, with 12 bases between. CDR1 and CDR2 (germline): SNHLY, FYNNEI. Here the CDR3 DNA reads TGTGCCAGCGGGGGAAGAAGGGAGACCCAGTACTTC. Protein: CASGGRRETQYF.

The chain links TRBV6-2 or TRBV6-3 to TRBJ2-1, with TRBD2 as a possible D gene (6 bases). CDR1 is MNHEY, CDR2 SVGEGT, per germline. V dropped 2 bases and J dropped 5 bases, with 13 bases sitting between them. The CDR3 has 15 amino acids. This chain's CDR3 is CASSYRGWGNNEQFF. Written as DNA, the CDR3 is TGTGCCAGCAGTTACCGGGGGTGGGGGAACAATGAGCAGTTCTTC.

J is TRBJ2-1 and V is TRBV6-2 or TRBV6-3; a weak D match, TRBD1 (6 bases). The CDR3 covers 14 residues. Germline V gives CDR1 MNHEY, CDR2 SVGEGT. The V and J ends lost 6 bases and 3 bases respectively, with 12 bases between them. DNA for the CDR3: TGTGCCAGCAGCGCCGGGACACACTACAATGAGCAGTTCTTC. It codes for CASSAGTHYNEQFF.